This is a list of T cell receptor beta chains from one sample in a study of beta chain features in type 1 diabetes. Here immunoSEQ multiplex PCR was the method, and the copy in TCRdb shows in-frame clones only, minus some. This sample has over 120,000 clones, with 9% to 9.5% found just once. Source material: central memory CD4+ T cells from blood. These receptors all come from a man between 18 and 29 years old in good health. Each CDR3 is given with its conserved first and last residue. A D gene is named only where the DNA matches it firmly. Clone size is not always given. Where it is, it says once, few, many or a class for expanded clones.

abundance	v_gene	j_gene	d_gene	CDR3aa	CDR3nt
few	TRBV29-1	TRBJ2-2	NA	CSAQTSTPQNTGELFF	TGCAGCGCCCAAACTAGCACCCCTCAGAACACCGGGGAGCTGTTTTTT
few	TRBV18	TRBJ1-5	NA	CASSSTGNQPQHF	TGTGCCAGCTCGTCCACGGGCAATCAGCCCCAGCATTTT
NA	TRBV7-6	TRBJ1-5	NA	CASSLVQGPNQPQHF	TGTGCCAGCAGCTTAGTACAGGGCCCCAATCAGCCCCAGCATTTT
NA	TRBV15	TRBJ2-2	TRBD2	CATTRLAGETGELFF	TGTGCCACCACTCGATTAGCGGGGGAAACCGGGGAGCTGTTTTTT
NA	TRBV5-6	TRBJ1-6	NA	CASSPGWNSYNSPLHF	TGTGCCAGCAGCCCGGGATGGAATTCCTATAATTCACCCCTCCACTTT
few	TRBV10-2	TRBJ1-6	TRBD1	CASSPTGQYSPLHF	TGCGCCAGCAGTCCGACAGGGCAATACTCACCCCTCCACTTT
NA	TRBV7-2	TRBJ1-4	TRBD1	CASSPQGRNEKLFF	TGTGCCAGCAGCCCACAGGGGCGGAATGAAAAACTGTTTTTT
few	TRBV5-4	TRBJ2-5	NA	CASSLGGRVEETQYF	TGTGCCAGCAGCTTGGGCGGCAGGGTAGAAGAGACCCAGTACTTC
few	TRBV5-6	TRBJ2-7	NA	CASSLRGGRAGSLKQYF	TGTGCCAGCAGCTTAAGGGGCGGTCGCGCTGGGTCCTTGAAGCAGTACTTC
NA	TRBV6-1	TRBJ1-4	NA	CAITGPTNEKLFF	TGTGCCATAACAGGCCCAACTAATGAAAAACTGTTTTTT
few	TRBV30	TRBJ2-1	TRBD1	CAWSPTGSYNEQFF	TGTGCCTGGAGCCCGACAGGGTCATACAATGAGCAGTTCTTC
NA	TRBV19	TRBJ1-4	NA	CASSDSWKLFF	TGTGCCAGTAGTGACTCTTGGAAACTGTTTTTT
NA	TRBV5-4	TRBJ2-6	NA	CASSLAAGANVLTF	TGTGCCAGCAGCTTGGCGGCTGGGGCCAACGTCCTGACTTTC
NA	TRBV9	TRBJ2-1	NA	CASSVEDDGGHVGNEQFF	TGTGCCAGCAGCGTAGAGGATGACGGGGGGCATGTAGGGAATGAGCAGTTCTTC
NA	TRBV7-2	TRBJ1-2	NA	CASSTGQNYGYTF	TGTGCCAGCAGCACAGGACAGAACTATGGCTACACCTTC
NA	TRBV6-5	TRBJ2-3	TRBD2	CASSYTLAGGSDTQYF	TGTGCCAGCAGTTACACCCTAGCGGGGGGGTCAGATACGCAGTATTTT
few	TRBV7-8	TRBJ2-1	TRBD2	CASSSRLRGSSYNEQFF	TGTGCCAGCAGCTCCAGGCTGCGGGGGAGCTCCTACAATGAGCAGTTCTTC
few	TRBV7-3	TRBJ2-7	NA	CASSMDSHPLNEQYF	TGTGCCAGCAGCATGGACAGCCACCCCCTGAACGAGCAGTACTTC
few	TRBV6-1	TRBJ1-2	NA	CASSDLDRSDTF	TGTGCCAGCAGTGACTTGGACAGATCGGACACCTTC
few	TRBV7-7	TRBJ2-2	NA	CASRGQNTGELFF	TGTGCCAGCAGGGGACAAAACACCGGGGAGCTGTTTTTT
NA	TRBV7-9	TRBJ1-4	TRBD1	CASSLGTGGLRKLFF	TGTGCCAGCAGCCTCGGGACAGGGGGCCTTCGGAAACTGTTTTTT
NA	TRBV7-2	TRBJ2-3	TRBD2	CASSQRSSGGTDTQYF	TGCGCCAGCAGCCAACGTTCTAGCGGGGGCACAGATACGCAGTATTTT
few	TRBV6-5	TRBJ2-1	TRBD2	CACKLAQPYNEQFF	TGTGCCTGCAAACTAGCGCAACCCTACAATGAGCAGTTCTTC
NA	TRBV4-1	TRBJ2-3	NA	CASSQPGLPQRDTQYF	TGCGCCAGCAGCCAACCGGGACTCCCCCAACGGGATACGCAGTATTTT
few	TRBV9	TRBJ1-2	TRBD1	CASSAAGTGPNYGYTF	TGTGCCAGCAGCGCCGCCGGGACAGGCCCCAACTATGGCTACACCTTC
NA	TRBV7-9	TRBJ2-1	NA	CASPGKITYNEQFF	TGTGCCAGCCCAGGGAAAATTACCTACAATGAGCAGTTCTTC
few	TRBV7-3	TRBJ2-1	NA	CASSFGLAGEQFF	TGTGCCAGCAGCTTCGGGCTAGCCGGTGAGCAGTTCTTC
NA	TRBV19	TRBJ1-5	TRBD1	CASRGRGLGNQPQHF	TGTGCCAGCCGCGGCAGGGGGCTCGGCAATCAGCCCCAGCATTTT
few	TRBV19	TRBJ2-2	NA	CASRGGTGELFF	TGTGCCAGTAGAGGCGGCACCGGGGAGCTGTTTTTT
NA	TRBV19	TRBJ1-1	NA	CASSLAGDVGNTEAFF	TGTGCCAGTAGTCTCGCGGGGGACGTTGGGAACACTGAAGCTTTCTTT
NA	TRBV6-6	TRBJ2-3	TRBD2	CASSHRLAGATDTQYF	TGTGCCAGCAGTCACCGACTAGCGGGGGCCACGGATACGCAGTATTTT
NA	TRBV7-6	TRBJ2-6	NA	CASSLAPRTETTSGANVLTF	TGTGCCAGCAGCTTAGCGCCTAGGACAGAGACCACCTCTGGGGCCAACGTCCTGACTTTC
NA	TRBV4-1	TRBJ2-1	NA	CASSRSDLMSSYNEQFF	TGCGCCAGCAGCCGATCGGACTTGATGAGCTCCTACAATGAGCAGTTCTTC
few	TRBV30	TRBJ1-1	NA	CAGHGGEAFF	TGTGCCGGCCACGGGGGTGAAGCTTTCTTT
few	TRBV19	TRBJ1-5	NA	CASMGTERGQPQHF	TGTGCCAGTATGGGTACAGAACGGGGACAGCCCCAGCATTTT
once	TRBV21-1	TRBJ2-2	NA	CASSNCGNGLGDRGYPNTGELFF	TGTGCCAGCAGCAATTGCGGTAATGGCTTAGGGGACAGGGGGTATCCGAACACCGGGGAGCTGTTTTTT
few	TRBV19	TRBJ1-1	NA	CASMSTGAMNTEAFF	TGTGCCAGTATGTCAACAGGAGCTATGAACACTGAAGCTTTCTTT
few	TRBV6-1	TRBJ2-1	TRBD1	CASRATGNSYNEQFF	TGTGCCAGCAGAGCGACAGGGAACTCCTACAATGAGCAGTTCTTC
few	TRBV7-3	TRBJ1-3	NA	CATGTEYASGNTIYF	TGTGCCACCGGGACTGAATACGCTTCTGGAAACACCATATATTTT
few	TRBV5-8	TRBJ2-2	TRBD2	CASSFRGGASNTGELFF	TGTGCCAGCAGCTTTCGGGGGGGGGCCTCGAACACCGGGGAGCTGTTTTTT
few	TRBV5-6	TRBJ1-2	NA	CASSPRGQRANYGYTF	TGTGCCAGCAGCCCTAGAGGACAGAGAGCTAACTATGGCTACACCTTC
few	TRBV19	TRBJ1-1	NA	CASSIWGVVTEAFF	TGTGCCAGTAGTATCTGGGGGGTGGTCACTGAAGCTTTCTTT
NA	TRBV29-1	TRBJ1-3	NA	CSVETGKGNTIYF	TGCAGCGTTGAAACAGGGAAAGGAAACACCATATATTTT
few	TRBV5-1	TRBJ2-7	NA	CASSLALTSSYEQYF	TGCGCCAGCAGCTTGGCCTTAACGAGCTCCTACGAGCAGTACTTC
few	TRBV14	TRBJ2-1	TRBD2	CASSQLGGALNEQFF	TGTGCCAGCAGCCAACTCGGGGGGGCCCTCAATGAGCAGTTCTTC
once	TRBV7-2	TRBJ1-2	NA	CASSSRTPFDGYTF	TGTGCCAGCAGCTCCCGGACTCCCTTCGACGGCTACACCTTC
few	TRBV7-2	TRBJ2-5	TRBD1	CASSFGDRTQETQYF	TGTGCCAGCAGCTTTGGGGACAGGACCCAAGAGACCCAGTACTTC
many	TRBV29-1	TRBJ2-7	NA	CSVYLQGVGYEQYF	TGCAGCGTCTACCTACAGGGCGTTGGCTACGAGCAGTACTTC
few	TRBV5-1	TRBJ1-1	NA	CASNRQGSTEAFF	TGCGCCAGCAATCGCCAGGGGAGTACTGAAGCTTTCTTT